Listed here are 16 T cell receptor beta chains from one sample, sequenced in a study of pediatric ulcerative colitis. Assay used: immunoSEQ multiplex PCR; TCRdb lists only in-frame clones, some missing. The top ten clones hold 6.6% of a sample with 15,000 to 20,000 clones, 70% to 85% of them seen once. During colonoscopy, one to two rectal pinch biopsies were collected. Sequenced sample: gut tissue. All receptors derive from a boy younger than 18 with moderate ulcerative colitis.

The rearrangement uses TRBV19 and TRBJ2-7; weak D call: TRBD2 (5 bases). V gave up 5 bases and J gave up 5 bases, with 13 bases separating them. The CDR3 contains 13 residues. Looked up from germline, CDR1 is LNHDA and CDR2 is SQIVND (reference sequence). CDR3 residues: CASSEGEVDEQYF. The CDR3 DNA is TGTGCCAGTAGTGAGGGTGAGGTCGACGAGCAGTACTTC.

The chain employs TRBV18 and TRBJ1-1; TRBD1 aligns across 8 bases. The CDR3 sequence is 18 residues long. Germline values: CDR1 KGHSH, CDR2 LQKENI. Trimming at V came to 6 bases and at J to 1 base, leaving 16 bases not matched to a gene. The CDR3 spells CASSPLQGALTWNTEAFF. CDR3 bases: TGTGCCAGCTCCCCTCTCCAGGGGGCCCTGACCTGGAACACTGAAGCTTTCTTT. Combining the CDR3 with reference TRBV18 and TRBJ1-1 gives the whole variable domain NAGVMQNPRHLVRRRGQEARLRCSPMKGHSHVYWYRQLPEEGLKFMVYLQKENIIDESGMPKERFSAEFPKEGPSILRIQQVVRGDSAAYFCASSPLQGALTWNTEAFFGQGTRLTVV.

Within the sample, this clone is large. The gene calls are TRBV6-5 and TRBJ2-1, with D possibly being TRBD1 or TRBD2 (7 bases each). CDR1 and CDR2 (germline): MNHEY, SVGAGI. The CDR3 totals 13 residues. V lost 5 bases and J 8 bases, leaving 13 bases between the germline ends. The CDR3 sequence is CASSQGGRDEQFF. CDR3 sequence (DNA): TGTGCCAGCAGTCAGGGGGGGCGGGATGAGCAGTTCTTC.

This clone was observed a few times. The J gene is TRBJ1-1, the V gene TRBV19; possibly TRBD1 for D (6 bases). Germline loops: CDR1 LNHDA, CDR2 SQIVND (reference sequence). The CDR3 has 13 amino acids. V shed 6 bases and J shed 5 bases, with 13 bases lying between them. The CDR3 loop is CASSPGERTEAFF. The CDR3 nucleotides read TGTGCCAGTAGCCCAGGGGAAAGAACTGAAGCTTTCTTT.

The CDR3 DNA is TGTGCCAGCAGTGAAGAGCCTGGGGGTGGGAATCAGCCCCAGCATTTT. Its protein is CASSEEPGGGNQPQHF. The chain combines TRBV6-1 with TRBJ1-5, with D possibly TRBD1 on 5 matching bases. V lost 1 base and J lost 4, with 14 bases in between. There are 16 residues in the CDR3. CDR1 is MNHNS and CDR2 is SASEGT in the germline V gene.

The chain is built from TRBV6-1 and TRBJ2-7; TRBD2 agrees at 11 bases. Germline CDR1 reads MNHNS; CDR2 reads SASEGT. The CDR3 length is 14 residues. Unmatched junction bases numbered 7, after V lost 2 bases and J lost 10 bases. CDR3 bases: TGTGCCAGCAGTGAACTCCTAGCGGGGGGTTTCCAGTACTTC. This codes for CASSELLAGGFQYF.

The V and J genes are TRBV7-9 and TRBJ2-2, with D tentatively TRBD2 (5 bases). Trimming took off 2 bases at V and 0 bases at J, with 16 bases between the two ends. CDR1 is SEHNR and CDR2 is FQNEAQ in the germline V gene (reference sequence). The CDR3 loop spans 18 amino acids. The CDR3, as DNA: TGTGCCAGCAGCTTAAGAGGGCGGAACGGGTCGAACACCGGGGAGCTGTTTTTT. Its protein is CASSLRGRNGSNTGELFF.

This clone was seen more than once but under ten times. The chain combines TRBV7-3 with TRBJ2-7; 8 bases fit TRBD2. J was trimmed by 12 bases and V by 5 bases; bases with no gene match: 12. Germline CDR1 and CDR2: SGHTA and FQGTGA. The CDR3 has 13 amino acids. CDR3 protein: CASSQGLAEKLYF. Here the CDR3 DNA reads TGTGCCAGCAGCCAAGGACTAGCCGAGAAGCTGTACTTC.

The chain carries TRBV2 and TRBJ2-7; D ambiguous. V was pared by 5 bases and J by 6 bases, with 8 bases between. The CDR3 runs to 11 residues. Germline V lookup: CDR1 SNHLY, CDR2 FYNNEI. Here the CDR3 reads CASSPGFEQYF. The CDR3 nucleotides are TGTGCCAGCAGTCCTGGGTTCGAGCAGTACTTC.

This clone was seen just once. The chain links TRBV5-8 to TRBJ2-3, with 13 bases matching TRBD2. This CDR3 comprises 17 residues. Germline V lookup: CDR1 SGHTS, CDR2 YDEGEE. V was pared by 3 bases and J by 0 bases, with 4 bases of the junction left unmatched. CDR3 loop: CASSSGLAGSSTDTQYF. For the CDR3, the DNA is TGTGCCAGCAGCTCGGGACTAGCGGGGTCTAGCACAGATACGCAGTATTTT.

This sequence joins TRBV2 and TRBJ1-1, with 10 bases fitting TRBD1. The germline V gene has CDR1 SNHLY and CDR2 FYNNEI. V shed 5 bases and J 4 bases; nucleotides not matched to a gene: 4. The CDR3 is 14 residues long. The CDR3 DNA sequence: TGTGCCAGCAGTAAGGACAGGGGGAGCACTGAAGCTTTCTTT. Amino acid sequence: CASSKDRGSTEAFF.

CDR3 region: CATSRGGTLAGEQYF. CDR3 DNA: TGTGCCACCAGCAGAGGAGGGACTCTCGCGGGGGAGCAGTACTTC. The rearrangement joins TRBV15 to TRBJ2-7, with D perhaps matching TRBD2 (6 bases). V shed 1 base and J shed 7 bases, with 17 bases lying between them. CDR3 length equals 15 residues. Germline CDR1 and CDR2: LNHNV and YYDKDF (reference sequence).

The chain couples TRBV10-3 to TRBJ1-1, with TRBD1 matching over 9 bases. Germline V gene lookup returns CDR1 ENHRY and CDR2 SYGVKD. Trimming took 7 bases from V and 2 from J; bases not matched to a gene: 5. This CDR3 has 14 residues. This CDR3 is CAIKGDRVNTEAFF. The CDR3 bases are TGTGCCATCAAGGGGGACAGGGTAAACACTGAAGCTTTCTTT.

There are a few counts of this clone. The chain joins TRBV5-1 to TRBJ2-7; D unresolved. The CDR3 extends over 15 amino acids. Trimming removed 2 bases at V and 5 bases at J, with 17 bases between. Per the germline V gene, CDR1 is SGHRS and CDR2 is YFSETQ. CDR3 sequence: CASSFGGRLGNEQYF. The CDR3 DNA follows: TGCGCCAGCAGCTTCGGCGGACGCCTTGGGAACGAGCAGTACTTC.

This chain connects TRBV18 to TRBJ2-5; TRBD1 or TRBD2 may be the D gene (7 bases each). The germline V and J ends were trimmed by 2 bases and 5 bases, with 15 bases remaining between them. Germline CDR1 and CDR2: KGHSH and LQKENI. This CDR3 comprises 15 residues. CDR3 bases: TGTGCCAGCTCACCAGCCGGGACAGCGGGGGAGACCCAGTACTTC. Encoded protein: CASSPAGTAGETQYF.

The V call is TRBV5-3, the J call TRBJ1-1, with D unclear. TRBV5-3 is designated an ORF whose function remains uncertain. V gave up 3 bases and J gave up 4 bases, with 16 bases separating them. This CDR3 comprises 15 residues. The chain's CDR3 is CARSSRPGMRTEAFF. DNA of the CDR3: TGTGCCAGAAGCTCCCGACCGGGGATGCGCACTGAAGCTTTCTTT.